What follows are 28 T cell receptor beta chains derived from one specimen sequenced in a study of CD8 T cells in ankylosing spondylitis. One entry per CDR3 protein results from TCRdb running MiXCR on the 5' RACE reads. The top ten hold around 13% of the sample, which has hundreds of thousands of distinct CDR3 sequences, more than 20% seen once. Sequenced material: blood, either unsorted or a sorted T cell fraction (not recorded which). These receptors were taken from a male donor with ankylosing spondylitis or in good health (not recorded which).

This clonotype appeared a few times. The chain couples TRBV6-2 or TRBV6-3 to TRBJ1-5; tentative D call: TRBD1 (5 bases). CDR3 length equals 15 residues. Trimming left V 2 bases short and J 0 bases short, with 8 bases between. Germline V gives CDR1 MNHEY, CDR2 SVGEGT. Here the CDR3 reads CASSYGGNSNQPQHF. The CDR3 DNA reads TGTGCCAGCAGTTACGGGGGGAATAGCAATCAGCCCCAGCATTTT.

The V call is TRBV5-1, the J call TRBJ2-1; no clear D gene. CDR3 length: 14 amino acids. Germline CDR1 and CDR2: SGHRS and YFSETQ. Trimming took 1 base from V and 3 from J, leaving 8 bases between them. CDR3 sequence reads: CASSLPDLYNEQFF. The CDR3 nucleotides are TGCGCCAGCAGCTTGCCGGATCTCTACAATGAGCAGTTCTTC.

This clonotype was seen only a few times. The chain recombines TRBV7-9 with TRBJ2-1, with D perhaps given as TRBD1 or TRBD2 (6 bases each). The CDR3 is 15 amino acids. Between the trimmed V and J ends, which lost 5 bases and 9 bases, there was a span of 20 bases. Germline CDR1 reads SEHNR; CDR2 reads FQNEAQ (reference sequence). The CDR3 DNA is TGTGCCAGCAGCCCCCATCCGGGGGCCCTCAGTGAGCAGTTCTTC. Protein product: CASSPHPGALSEQFF.

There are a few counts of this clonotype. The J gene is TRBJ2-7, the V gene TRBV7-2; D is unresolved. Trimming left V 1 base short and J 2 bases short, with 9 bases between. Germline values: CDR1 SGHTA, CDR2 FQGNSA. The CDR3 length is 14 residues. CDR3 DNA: TGTGCCAGCAGCTTAGGACTGAACACCTACGAGCAGTACTTC. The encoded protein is CASSLGLNTYEQYF. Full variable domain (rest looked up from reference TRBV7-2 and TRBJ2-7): GAGVSQSPSNKVTEKGKDVELRCDPISGHTALYWYRQSLGQGLEFLIYFQGNSAPDKSGLPSDRFSAERTGGSVSTLTIQRTQQEDSAVYLCASSLGLNTYEQYFGPGTRLTVT.

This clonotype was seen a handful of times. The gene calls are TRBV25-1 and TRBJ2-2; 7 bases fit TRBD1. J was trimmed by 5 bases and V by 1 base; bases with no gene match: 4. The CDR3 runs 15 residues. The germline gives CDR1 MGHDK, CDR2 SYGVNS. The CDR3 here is CASSEWGQITGELFF. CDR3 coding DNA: TGTGCCAGCAGTGAATGGGGACAGATAACCGGGGAGCTGTTTTTT.

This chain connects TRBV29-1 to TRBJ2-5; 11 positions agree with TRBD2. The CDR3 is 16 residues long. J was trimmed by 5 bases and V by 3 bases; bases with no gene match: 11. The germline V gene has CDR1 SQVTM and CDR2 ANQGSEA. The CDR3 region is CSVELLAGGFRETQYF. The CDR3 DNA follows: TGCAGCGTTGAGCTTCTAGCGGGGGGTTTCAGGGAGACCCAGTACTTC.

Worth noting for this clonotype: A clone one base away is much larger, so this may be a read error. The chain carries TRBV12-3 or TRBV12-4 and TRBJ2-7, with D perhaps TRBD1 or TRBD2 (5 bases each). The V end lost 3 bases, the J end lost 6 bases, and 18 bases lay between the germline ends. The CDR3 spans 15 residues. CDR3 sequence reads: CASSFLRVRDAEQYF. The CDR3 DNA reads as TGTGCCAGCAGTTTCCTTCGGGTCAGGGACGCCGAGCAGTACTTC.

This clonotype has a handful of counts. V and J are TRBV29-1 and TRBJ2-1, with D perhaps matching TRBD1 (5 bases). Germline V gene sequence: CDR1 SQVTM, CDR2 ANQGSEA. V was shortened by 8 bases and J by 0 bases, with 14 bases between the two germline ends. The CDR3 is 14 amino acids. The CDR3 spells CSSNAQGSYNEQFF. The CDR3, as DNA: TGCAGCTCCAACGCCCAGGGCTCCTACAATGAGCAGTTCTTC.

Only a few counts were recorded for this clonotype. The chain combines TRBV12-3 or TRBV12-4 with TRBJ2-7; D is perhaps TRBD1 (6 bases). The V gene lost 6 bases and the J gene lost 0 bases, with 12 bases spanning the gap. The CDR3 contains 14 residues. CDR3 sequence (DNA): TGTGCCAGCAGGGCAACAGGGATCTCCTACGAGCAGTACTTC. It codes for CASRATGISYEQYF.

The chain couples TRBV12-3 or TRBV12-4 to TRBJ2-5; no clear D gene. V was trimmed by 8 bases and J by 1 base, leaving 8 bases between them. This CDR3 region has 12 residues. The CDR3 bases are TGTGCCAGCGGTGCGGCCCAAGAGACCCAGTACTTC. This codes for CASGAAQETQYF.

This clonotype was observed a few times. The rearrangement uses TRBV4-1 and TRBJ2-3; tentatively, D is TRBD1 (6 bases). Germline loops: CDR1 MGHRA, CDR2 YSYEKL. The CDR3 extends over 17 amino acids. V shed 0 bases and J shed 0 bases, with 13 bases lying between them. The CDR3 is CASSQETYRASTDTQYF. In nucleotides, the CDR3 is TGCGCCAGCAGCCAAGAAACCTACAGGGCCAGCACAGATACGCAGTATTTT.

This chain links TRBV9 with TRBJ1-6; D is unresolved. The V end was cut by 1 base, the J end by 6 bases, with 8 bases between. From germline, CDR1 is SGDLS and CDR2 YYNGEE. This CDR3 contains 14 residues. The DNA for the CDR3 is TGTGCCAGCAGCGTAAGCTCAACTAATTCACCCCTCCACTTT. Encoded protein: CASSVSSTNSPLHF.

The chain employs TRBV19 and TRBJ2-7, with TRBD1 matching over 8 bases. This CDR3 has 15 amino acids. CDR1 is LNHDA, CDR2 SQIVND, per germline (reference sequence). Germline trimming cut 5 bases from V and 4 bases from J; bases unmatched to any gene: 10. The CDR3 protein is CASSPRQGTYYEQYF. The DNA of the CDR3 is TGTGCCAGTAGTCCTAGACAGGGGACTTATTACGAGCAGTACTTC.

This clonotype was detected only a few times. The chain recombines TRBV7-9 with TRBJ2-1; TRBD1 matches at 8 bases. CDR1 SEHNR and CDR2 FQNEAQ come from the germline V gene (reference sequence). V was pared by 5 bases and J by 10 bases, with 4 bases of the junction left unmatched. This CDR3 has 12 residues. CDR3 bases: TGTGCCAGCAGCGGACAGGGTGGCGAGCAGTTCTTC. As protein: CASSGQGGEQFF.

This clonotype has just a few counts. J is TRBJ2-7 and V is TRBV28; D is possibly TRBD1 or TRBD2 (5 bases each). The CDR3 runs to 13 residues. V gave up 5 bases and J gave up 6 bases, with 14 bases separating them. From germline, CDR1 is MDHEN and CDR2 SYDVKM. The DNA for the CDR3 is TGTGCCAGCAGTCCCGGGACGGCCCGCGAGCAGTACTTC. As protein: CASSPGTAREQYF.

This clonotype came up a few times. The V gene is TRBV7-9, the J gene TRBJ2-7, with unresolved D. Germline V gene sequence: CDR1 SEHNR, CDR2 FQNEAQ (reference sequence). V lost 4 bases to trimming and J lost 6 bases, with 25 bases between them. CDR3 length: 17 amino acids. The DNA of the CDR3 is TGTGCCAGCAGCTCACCCCCCCGGCAGCTCGTCCCAAGCGAGCAGTACTTC. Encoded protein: CASSSPPRQLVPSEQYF. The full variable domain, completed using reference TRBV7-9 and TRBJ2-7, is DTGVSQNPRHKITKRGQNVTFRCDPISEHNRLYWYRQTLGQGPEFLTYFQNEAQLEKSRLLSDRFSAERPKGSFSTLEIQRTEQGDSAMYLCASSSPPRQLVPSEQYFGPGTRLTVT.

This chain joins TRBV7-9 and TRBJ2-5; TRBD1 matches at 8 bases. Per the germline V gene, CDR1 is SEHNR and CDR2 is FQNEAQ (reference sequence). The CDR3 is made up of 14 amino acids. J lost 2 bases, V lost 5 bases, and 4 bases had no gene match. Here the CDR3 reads CASSTQGAQETQYF. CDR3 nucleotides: TGTGCCAGCAGCACCCAGGGGGCACAAGAGACCCAGTACTTC.

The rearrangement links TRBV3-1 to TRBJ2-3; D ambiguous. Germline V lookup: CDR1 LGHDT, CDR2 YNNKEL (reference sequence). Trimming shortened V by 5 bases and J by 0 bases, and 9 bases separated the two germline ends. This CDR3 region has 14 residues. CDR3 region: CASSADGSTDTQYF. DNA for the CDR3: TGTGCCAGCAGCGCGGACGGAAGCACAGATACGCAGTATTTT.

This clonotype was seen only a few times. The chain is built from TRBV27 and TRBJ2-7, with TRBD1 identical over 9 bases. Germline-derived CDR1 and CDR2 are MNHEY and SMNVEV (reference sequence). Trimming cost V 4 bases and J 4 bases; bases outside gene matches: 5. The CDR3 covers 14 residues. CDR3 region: CASSSGQGRYEQYF. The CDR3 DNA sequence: TGTGCCAGCAGTTCCGGACAGGGGAGGTACGAGCAGTACTTC.

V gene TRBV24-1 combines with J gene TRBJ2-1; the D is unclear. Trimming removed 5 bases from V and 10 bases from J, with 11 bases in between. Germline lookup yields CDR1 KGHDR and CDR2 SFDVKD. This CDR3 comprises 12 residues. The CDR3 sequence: CATSVQHGEQFF. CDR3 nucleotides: TGTGCCACCAGTGTCCAACATGGAGAGCAGTTCTTC.

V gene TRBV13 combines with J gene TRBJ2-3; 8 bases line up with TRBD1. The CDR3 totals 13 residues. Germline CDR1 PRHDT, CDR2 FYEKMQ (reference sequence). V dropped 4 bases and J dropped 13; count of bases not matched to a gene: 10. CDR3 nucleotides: TGTGCCAGCAGCTCCACCAAACAGGGGGAGAAGTATTTT. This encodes CASSSTKQGEKYF.

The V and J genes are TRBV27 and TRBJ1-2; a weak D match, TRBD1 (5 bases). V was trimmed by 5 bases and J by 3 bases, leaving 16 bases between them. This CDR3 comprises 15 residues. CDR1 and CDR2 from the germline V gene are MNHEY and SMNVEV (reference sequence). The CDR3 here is CASSPGGRFDYGYTF. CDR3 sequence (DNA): TGTGCCAGCAGTCCCGGGGGTCGGTTTGACTATGGCTACACCTTC.

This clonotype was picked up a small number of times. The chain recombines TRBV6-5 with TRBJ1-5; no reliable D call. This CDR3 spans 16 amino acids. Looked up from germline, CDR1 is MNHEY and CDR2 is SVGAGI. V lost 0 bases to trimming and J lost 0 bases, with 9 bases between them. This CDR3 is CASSYSKEYSNQPQHF. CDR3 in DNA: TGTGCCAGCAGTTACTCGAAGGAGTATAGCAATCAGCCCCAGCATTTT.

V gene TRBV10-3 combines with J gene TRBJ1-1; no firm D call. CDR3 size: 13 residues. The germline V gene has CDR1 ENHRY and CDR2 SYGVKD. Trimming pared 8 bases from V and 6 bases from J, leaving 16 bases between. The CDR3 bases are TGTGCCATCCCCCGAGGTGGGTTCTCTGAAGCTTTCTTT. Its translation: CAIPRGGFSEAFF.

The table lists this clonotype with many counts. CDR3 in DNA: TGTGCCAGCAGTTTAGGGGTGAACACCGGGGAGCTGTTTTTT. This encodes CASSLGVNTGELFF. This chain joins TRBV12-3 or TRBV12-4 and TRBJ2-2; no clear D. CDR3 length: 14 residues. The V gene lost 1 base and the J gene lost 1 base, with 4 bases spanning the gap.

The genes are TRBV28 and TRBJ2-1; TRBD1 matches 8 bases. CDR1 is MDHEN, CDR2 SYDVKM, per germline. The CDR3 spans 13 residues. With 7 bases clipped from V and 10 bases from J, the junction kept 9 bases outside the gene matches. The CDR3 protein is CASTPGQVNEQFF. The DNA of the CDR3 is TGTGCCAGCACCCCGGGACAGGTCAACGAGCAGTTCTTC.

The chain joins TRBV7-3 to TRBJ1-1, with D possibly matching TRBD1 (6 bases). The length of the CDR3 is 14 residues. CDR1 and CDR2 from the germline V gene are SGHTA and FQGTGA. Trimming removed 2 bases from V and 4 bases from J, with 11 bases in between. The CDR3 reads CASSLGGESTEAFF. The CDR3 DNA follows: TGTGCCAGCAGCTTAGGGGGCGAGTCCACTGAAGCTTTCTTT.

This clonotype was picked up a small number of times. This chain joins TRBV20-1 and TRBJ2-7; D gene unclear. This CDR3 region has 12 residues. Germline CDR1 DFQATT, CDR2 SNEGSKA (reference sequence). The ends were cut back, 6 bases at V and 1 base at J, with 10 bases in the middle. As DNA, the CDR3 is TGCAGTGCGCCCGATGTTTCCTACGAGCAGTACTTC. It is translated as CSAPDVSYEQYF.